The 6 T cell receptor beta chains below all came from one sample that was sequenced in a study of blood T cell repertoires in COVID-19. Sequencing was performed with immunoSEQ multiplex PCR; in TCRdb, only in-frame clones are kept and a portion is missing. The table shows roughly 100,000 clones, with around 90% occurring only once. The sample consisted of peripheral blood. Receptors were obtained from a woman between 45 and 65 years old with COVID-19, enrolled during active disease.

This clone was observed once. The rearrangement links TRBV28 to TRBJ1-2, with 10 nucleotides matching TRBD1. Trimming took 6 bases from V and 4 from J; bases not matched to a gene: 8. The CDR3 length is 15 residues. Germline V CDR1 and CDR2: MDHEN, SYDVKM. CDR3 loop: CASRLGTGVFYGYTF. The CDR3 DNA follows: TGTGCCAGCAGACTTGGGACAGGGGTCTTCTATGGCTACACCTTC.

The chain is built from TRBV19 and TRBJ1-1, with D possibly TRBD1 on 6 matching bases. The CDR3 has 14 amino acids. The germline V gene has CDR1 LNHDA and CDR2 SQIVND (reference sequence). Trimming removed 5 bases from V and 0 bases from J, with 10 bases in between. For the CDR3, the DNA is TGTGCCAGTAGTCCAGGACAGTTGAACACTGAAGCTTTCTTT. Its translation is CASSPGQLNTEAFF.

This rearrangement joins TRBV5-6 to TRBJ1-6, with D perhaps matching TRBD1 (6 bases). This CDR3 has 16 residues. Trimming pared 4 bases from V and 5 bases from J, leaving 16 bases between. CDR1 and CDR2 from the germline V gene are SGHDT and YYEEEE. The CDR3: CASSRGGLFDNSPLHF. The CDR3 coding sequence is TGTGCCAGCAGCCGGGGGGGGCTCTTCGATAATTCACCCCTCCACTTT.

The chain joins TRBV3-1 (or the pseudogene TRBV3-2) to TRBJ1-1, with D hard to call. This CDR3 region has 15 residues. Trimming shortened V by 2 bases and J by 4 bases, and 14 bases separated the two germline ends. Germline loops: CDR1 LGHDT, CDR2 YNNKEL (reference sequence). The CDR3 reads CASSQPRRGGTEAFF. DNA of the CDR3: TGTGCCAGCAGCCAACCGCGGCGAGGAGGCACTGAAGCTTTCTTT.

The V call is TRBV11-2, the J call TRBJ1-6; 8 bases are a match to TRBD1. Trimming cost V 3 bases and J 8 bases; bases outside gene matches: 6. Germline V gives CDR1 SGHAT, CDR2 FQNNGV. This CDR3 spans 15 amino acids. CDR3 in DNA: TGTGCCAGCAGCTTGGGGGACAGGAACCATTCACCCCTCCACTTT. As protein: CASSLGDRNHSPLHF.

This chain links TRBV30 with TRBJ1-4, with D unclear. Trimming took off 4 bases at V and 2 bases at J, with 5 bases between the two ends. This CDR3 region has 12 residues. The germline V gene encodes CDR1 GTSNPN and CDR2 SVGIG (reference sequence). The CDR3 sequence: CAWTTTNEKLFF. As DNA, the CDR3 is TGTGCCTGGACCACTACTAATGAAAAACTGTTTTTT.